The rows below give T cell receptor beta chains drawn from one sample of a study of OX40 agonist ivuxolimab in advanced cancers. Profiled with immunoSEQ multiplex PCR; TCRdb holds only in-frame clones, not every one. Among tens of thousands of clones listed, 92% were seen once. The sequences come from CD4+ or CD8+ T cells sorted from blood, collected in a trial of the OX40 agonist ivuxolimab. Receptor source: an adult with an advanced solid tumor such as melanoma, head and neck, liver or kidney cancer. Each CDR3 is given with its conserved first and last residue. D genes are given only for firm matches. Rows may omit the clone size; those that give it use once, few, many or a size class.

15,TRBV27,TRBJ2-1,-,-,TGTGCCAGCAGTTTAGCAGCGTCCGCCTACAATGAGCAGTTCTTC,CASSLAASAYNEQFF
14,TRBV5-4,TRBJ2-7,-,TRBD1,TGTGCCAGCAGCTGGGGGACAGGGCCGTACGAGCAGTACTTC,CASSWGTGPYEQYF
15,TRBV6-5,TRBJ1-2,-,TRBD1,TGTGCCAGCAGTTTCCAAGGACAGGGTTATTATGGCTACACCTTC,CASSFQGQGYYGYTF
15,TRBV10-3,TRBJ1-2,-,TRBD1,TGTGCCATCAGCCCAACCGGGACAGGGAGTTACGGCTACACCTTC,CAISPTGTGSYGYTF
16,TRBV7-2,TRBJ1-1,medium-sized,-,TGTGCCAGCAGCTTAGTCCGGACAGATTTGAACACTGAAGCTTTCTTT,CASSLVRTDLNTEAFF
19,TRBV4-3,TRBJ2-2,-,-,TGCGCCAGCAGCCAAGAAGGGCTAAGGGGTAGCGGGAACACCGGGGAGCTGTTTTTT,CASSQEGLRGSGNTGELFF
15,TRBV10-3,TRBJ1-3,-,TRBD1,TGTGCCATCGGGACAGACAGCCTCTCTGGAAACACCATATATTTT,CAIGTDSLSGNTIYF
15,TRBV30,TRBJ2-4,-,-,TGTGCCTGGAGTGCCACCGGGACTCCTAAAAACATTCAGTACTTC,CAWSATGTPKNIQYF
12,TRBV28,TRBJ1-2,-,-,TGTGCCAGCAGATTACGGAACTATGGCTACACCTTC,CASRLRNYGYTF
12,TRBV30,TRBJ1-3,-,-,TGTGCCTGGAGTCTCTCTGGAAACACCATATATTTT,CAWSLSGNTIYF
14,TRBV10-2,TRBJ2-1,-,TRBD2,TGCGCCAGCATCCGAAGCGGGAGCGGCAATGAGCAGTTCTTC,CASIRSGSGNEQFF
15,TRBV9,TRBJ2-7,-,TRBD2,TGTGCCAGCAGCAAAGACGCCGGACTAGTCTACGAGCAGTACTTC,CASSKDAGLVYEQYF
14,TRBV4-3,TRBJ2-7,-,-,TGCGCCAGCAGCCGGAACCGGGACATAGGCGAGCAGTACTTC,CASSRNRDIGEQYF
15,TRBV13,TRBJ1-2,-,-,TGTGCCAGCAGCTTAAACGAAGGCAGGCACTTTGGCTACACCTTC,CASSLNEGRHFGYTF
14,TRBV28,TRBJ2-1,-,-,TGTGCCATCCTCGCTGGGGGTTATTACAATGAGCAGTTCTTC,CAILAGGYYNEQFF
15,TRBV28,TRBJ1-1,-,-,TGTGCCAGCAGTTCGGTTTTTGCAGGGAGGGCTGAAGCTTTCTTT,CASSSVFAGRAEAFF
14,TRBV4-1,TRBJ1-2,-,-,TGCGCCAGCAGCAGGGGGAACTCTAACTATGGCTACACCTTC,CASSRGNSNYGYTF
14,TRBV27,TRBJ2-7,-,-,TGTGCCAGCAGTTGGACGCCGAGTTCCTACGAGCAGTACTTC,CASSWTPSSYEQYF
14,TRBV28,TRBJ2-4,-,-,TGTGCCAGCAGTGGGCCCCCGGACAAAAACATTCAGTACTTC,CASSGPPDKNIQYF
15,TRBV5-6,TRBJ1-2,-,-,TGTGCCAGCAGCTTGGCTGAGGAACTGCGAGGGGGCTACACCTTC,CASSLAEELRGGYTF
16,TRBV11-2,TRBJ2-1,once,-,TGTGCCAGCAGCTTATTCGGGAGCGGGTCCTACAATGAGCAGTTCTTC,CASSLFGSGSYNEQFF
16,TRBV28,TRBJ2-4,-,-,TGTGCCAGCAGTACAGTTCACGGAGGAGGCAAAAACATTCAGTACTTC,CASSTVHGGGKNIQYF
16,TRBV14,TRBJ1-5,-,-,TGTGCCAGCAGCCAAGGAAAGGGGTTGGGCAATCAGCCCCAGCATTTT,CASSQGKGLGNQPQHF
15,TRBV28,TRBJ2-7,-,-,TGTGCCAGCAGTTTAGAGGGGCGGAACTCCTACGAGCAGTACTTC,CASSLEGRNSYEQYF
14,TRBV5-1,TRBJ2-1,-,TRBD2,TGCGCCCGTACCAGGCTAGCGGGGAACAATGAGCAGTTCTTC,CARTRLAGNNEQFF
15,TRBV5-6,TRBJ2-7,-,-,TGTGCCAGCAGCTTGCGGATCTGGGGCGCGTACGAGCAGTACTTC,CASSLRIWGAYEQYF
14,TRBV29-1,TRBJ2-7,-,TRBD2,TGCAGCGGGTTTGGGGGGGATAGCTCCTACGAGCAGTACTTC,CSGFGGDSSYEQYF
12,TRBV28,TRBJ2-2,-,-,TGTGCCAGCAGTTTATTTTTCGGGGAGCTGTTTTTT,CASSLFFGELFF
14,TRBV5-5,TRBJ1-1,-,-,TGTGCCAGCAGCTTGAGGGCAGGGATCACTGAAGCTTTCTTT,CASSLRAGITEAFF
18,TRBV28,TRBJ2-6,-,TRBD2,TGTGCCAGCAGTTTATCGGGGGGAGAGAACTCTGGGGCCAACGTCCTGACTTTC,CASSLSGGENSGANVLTF
12,TRBV6-1,TRBJ2-7,-,-,TGTGCCAGCGGAGGGGGGTGGGGCGAGCAGTACTTC,CASGGGWGEQYF
12,TRBV6-1,TRBJ2-7,few,-,TGTGCCAGCACTCAGGGCTCCTACGAGCAGTACTTC,CASTQGSYEQYF
14,TRBV7-6,TRBJ2-7,-,-,TGTGCCAGCAGCTTAGGTACAGGAGCCTACGAGCAGTACTTC,CASSLGTGAYEQYF
13,TRBV27,TRBJ1-1,-,-,TGTGCCAGCAGTTTCTTCGTGGGGGCTGAAGCTTTCTTT,CASSFFVGAEAFF
16,TRBV7-9,TRBJ1-3,-,TRBD1,TGTGCCAGCAGCACAGGACAGGGAGCCATCGAAAACACCATATATTTT,CASSTGQGAIENTIYF
12,TRBV27,TRBJ2-1,-,-,TGTGCCAGCAGGGGCGCCTACAATGAGCAGTTCTTC,CASRGAYNEQFF
15,TRBV5-5,TRBJ1-4,-,TRBD1,TGTGCCAGCAGCATTTACAGGGGTATGGATGAAAAACTGTTTTTT,CASSIYRGMDEKLFF
16,TRBV19,TRBJ1-2,-,-,TGTGCCACCACCGGGACGGGATTGCGGTGGAACTATGGCTACACCTTC,CATTGTGLRWNYGYTF
16,TRBV4-2,TRBJ2-1,-,-,TGTGCCAGCAGCCACCGCGGTGGCTCCGAAGGGGATGAGCAGTTCTTC,CASSHRGGSEGDEQFF
15,TRBV27,TRBJ2-1,once,TRBD2,TGTGCCAGCAGCTCCGGGACTAGCGGGGCCAATGAGCAGTTCTTC,CASSSGTSGANEQFF
17,TRBV10-3,TRBJ2-3,-,-,TGTGCCATCAGTCCCCTACGACAAGGTCCCCGGGAAGATACGCAGTATTTT,CAISPLRQGPREDTQYF
15,TRBV10-3,TRBJ2-2,-,-,TGTGCCATCACGGAGGGGCAGGGGAACACCGGGGAGCTGTTTTTT,CAITEGQGNTGELFF
13,TRBV7-8,TRBJ1-1,-,-,TGTGCCAGCAGCTTAGCGGGGGCCACTGAAGCTTTCTTT,CASSLAGATEAFF
13,TRBV7-6,TRBJ2-2,-,-,TGTGCCAGCCACGAGGCGAACACCGGGGAGCTGTTTTTT,CASHEANTGELFF
13,TRBV5-4,TRBJ2-7,-,-,TGTGCCAGCAGCTTGTTGGGCAGTGGGGAGCAGTACTTC,CASSLLGSGEQYF
13,TRBV7-8,TRBJ2-1,-,-,TGTGCCAGCAGCTCCGTAGGGCACAATGAGCAGTTCTTC,CASSSVGHNEQFF
16,TRBV10-2,TRBJ1-1,once,-,TGCGCCAGCAGTGAAATCCTCGGCAGGGGGAACACTGAAGCTTTCTTT,CASSEILGRGNTEAFF
15,TRBV6-5,TRBJ2-7,-,TRBD2,TGTGCCAGCAGTTCCTGGTTAGCGGGAGATGACGAGCAGTACTTC,CASSSWLAGDDEQYF
13,TRBV29-1,TRBJ2-1,-,TRBD2,TGCAGCGTTAAGTCTAGCGGGTATAATGAGCAGTTCTTC,CSVKSSGYNEQFF
12,TRBV5-4,TRBJ2-7,-,-,TGTGCCAGCAGCCTGGGATTCTACGAGCAGTACTTC,CASSLGFYEQYF
16,TRBV28,TRBJ2-7,once,-,TGTGCCAGCAACCATTTGGGGTCAGTCTGGGCCTACGAGCAGTACTTC,CASNHLGSVWAYEQYF
13,TRBV15,TRBJ2-3,-,-,TGTGCCACCACCAGGACACTCACAGATACGCAGTATTTT,CATTRTLTDTQYF